These 19 T cell receptor beta chains were all obtained from the same sample, sequenced in a study of blood T cell repertoires in COVID-19. Generated by immunoSEQ multiplex PCR, the TCRdb table keeps only in-frame clones and is missing some. The sample records some 210,000 clones, around 90% being singletons. Sequenced sample: peripheral blood. The receptors here all came from a man aged 25 to 40 with acute or convalescent COVID-19.

J is TRBJ1-4 and V is TRBV30, with TRBD1 as a possible D gene (5 bases). This CDR3 spans 14 amino acids. Per germline, CDR1 GTSNPN and CDR2 SVGIG (reference sequence). Trimming left V 2 bases short and J 7 bases short, with 14 bases between. CDR3 residues: CAWSLAGGSEKLFF. The CDR3 region has the DNA TGTGCCTGGAGTCTAGCGGGGGGATCTGAAAAACTGTTTTTT.

The chain has TRBV6-5 and TRBJ2-3; tentative D call: TRBD2 (5 bases). CDR3 length equals 13 residues. Between the trimmed V and J ends, which lost 6 bases and 5 bases, there was a span of 12 bases. Per germline, CDR1 MNHEY and CDR2 SVGAGI. CDR3 sequence (DNA): TGTGCCAGCAGGAGTTTCGAGGGAGATACGCAGTATTTT. Its protein product is CASRSFEGDTQYF.

Worth noting for this clone: The sample holds other DNA sequences that translate to the same CDR3. The chain couples TRBV28 to TRBJ2-2; TRBD2 might be the D (6 bases). CDR1 is MDHEN, CDR2 SYDVKM, per germline. V gave up 5 bases and J gave up 1 base, with 8 bases separating them. The CDR3 loop spans 14 amino acids. The CDR3 DNA is TGTGCCAGCAGTCTCGGGGGGAACACCGGGGAGCTGTTTTTT. This translates into CASSLGGNTGELFF.

The gene calls are TRBV30 and TRBJ2-1; perhaps TRBD2 as D (6 bases). Germline lookup yields CDR1 GTSNPN and CDR2 SVGIG (reference sequence). V was clipped by 4 bases and J by 8 bases, with 15 bases between them. This CDR3 comprises 13 residues. The CDR3 region has the DNA TGTGCCTGGACAGCGGGTGGCCTAGATGAGCAGTTCTTC. Translating gives CAWTAGGLDEQFF.

This clone appeared once. The chain recombines TRBV12-5 with TRBJ1-5, with no clear D. The CDR3 has 17 amino acids. Between the trimmed V and J ends, which lost 1 base and 2 bases, there was a span of 15 bases. Germline V CDR1 and CDR2: LGHNT, FRNRAP. CDR3 loop: CASGLAYSLQGNQPQHF. CDR3 nucleotide sequence: TGTGCTAGTGGTTTGGCTTACTCTCTGCAGGGCAATCAGCCCCAGCATTTT.

This clone was recorded once. This rearrangement joins TRBV29-1 to TRBJ1-5, with TRBD1 identical over 7 bases. V trimming: 6 bases; J trimming: 1 base; junction bases outside the gene matches: 9. The CDR3 is 15 amino acids. Germline assignment: CDR1 SQVTM and CDR2 ANQGSEA. CDR3 coding DNA: TGCAGCGTGGTAGAGGGGACAGCCAGCAATCAGCCCCAGCATTTT. Translating it yields CSVVEGTASNQPQHF.

The chain carries TRBV7-9 and TRBJ2-5; TRBD1 matches 8 bases. Germline-derived CDR1 and CDR2 are SEHNR and FQNEAQ (reference sequence). The V segment lost 5 bases and the J segment 9 bases; nucleotides outside the gene matches: 8. The CDR3 covers 13 residues. Written as DNA, the CDR3 is TGTGCCAGCAGCAGCCGGGACAGGCAGGCCCAGTACTTC. This sequence encodes CASSSRDRQAQYF. The whole variable domain, remainder taken from reference TRBV7-9 and TRBJ2-5, is DTGVSQNPRHKITKRGQNVTFRCDPISEHNRLYWYRQTLGQGPEFLTYFQNEAQLEKSRLLSDRFSAERPKGSFSTLEIQRTEQGDSAMYLCASSSRDRQAQYFGPGTRLLVL.

The chain uses TRBV7-3 and TRBJ2-1; D is perhaps TRBD1 (5 bases). CDR3 size: 12 residues. CDR1 and CDR2 (germline): SGHTA, FQGTGA. The V end lost 1 base, the J end lost 10 bases, and 8 bases lay between the germline ends. CDR3 in amino acids: CASSLKGNEQFF. CDR3 nucleotide sequence: TGTGCCAGCAGCTTAAAGGGGAACGAGCAGTTCTTC.

The chain couples TRBV7-6 to TRBJ2-5, with TRBD2 matching over 7 bases. This CDR3 comprises 15 residues. V shed 0 bases, J shed 2 bases, and the junction held 3 bases outside the gene matches. Germline V CDR1 and CDR2: SGHVS, FNYEAQ. The CDR3 is CASSLASGWQETQYF. CDR3 coding DNA: TGTGCCAGCAGCTTAGCTAGCGGGTGGCAAGAGACCCAGTACTTC.

The genes are TRBV28 and TRBJ2-1; TRBD2 matches 7 bases. The CDR3 is made up of 16 amino acids. Germline-derived CDR1 and CDR2 are MDHEN and SYDVKM. V lost 5 bases and J lost 5; bases outside the gene matches: 12. The CDR3 protein is CASSTPRGRVHNEQFF. CDR3 DNA sequence: TGTGCCAGCAGTACCCCTCGCGGGAGAGTCCACAATGAGCAGTTCTTC. Full variable domain (rest looked up from reference TRBV28 and TRBJ2-1): DVKVTQSSRYLVKRTGEKVFLECVQDMDHENMFWYRQDPGLGLRLIYFSYDVKMKEKGDIPEGYSVSREKKERFSLILESASTNQTSMYLCASSTPRGRVHNEQFFGPGTRLTVL.

The gene calls are TRBV2 and TRBJ2-6; D remains ambiguous. This CDR3 has 15 residues. Between the trimmed V and J ends, which lost 8 bases and 0 bases, there was a span of 11 bases. CDR1 is SNHLY, CDR2 FYNNEI, per germline. The chain's CDR3 is CASSNSPSGANVLTF. The CDR3 DNA reads as TGTGCCAGCTCCAACAGCCCCTCTGGGGCCAACGTCCTGACTTTC.

The V and J genes are TRBV2 and TRBJ2-5, with 8 bases identical to TRBD2. The CDR3 spans 14 residues. The ends lost 3 bases at V and 7 bases at J; junction bases unmatched: 7. Germline V gives CDR1 SNHLY, CDR2 FYNNEI. In DNA, the CDR3 is TGTGCCAGCAGTGACGGACTAGCATTGGGGACCCAGTACTTC. Translated: CASSDGLALGTQYF.

The chain couples TRBV3-1 (or the pseudogene TRBV3-2) to TRBJ1-6; D not resolved. The germline V and J ends were trimmed by 0 bases and 10 bases, with 10 bases remaining between them. Per germline, CDR1 LGHDT and CDR2 YNNKEL (reference sequence). The CDR3 is 14 amino acids. The CDR3 DNA sequence: TGTGCCAGCAGCCAAGAATGGTCGGGATCACCCCTCCACTTT. Amino acids: CASSQEWSGSPLHF.

This clone appeared a single time. This chain joins TRBV6-5 and TRBJ2-5, with 8 bases fitting TRBD1. The ends lost 2 bases at V and 5 bases at J; junction bases unmatched: 7. Germline CDR1 MNHEY, CDR2 SVGAGI. The CDR3 loop spans 15 amino acids. CDR3 sequence (DNA): TGTGCCAGCAGTTACGGGGACAGGCTGGTGGAGACCCAGTACTTC. It specifies CASSYGDRLVETQYF.

The chain recombines TRBV6-5 with TRBJ2-1; 7 bases are shared with TRBD1. The CDR3 length is 15 residues. Trimming at V came to 6 bases and at J to 6 bases, leaving 11 bases not matched to a gene. Germline V gene sequence: CDR1 MNHEY, CDR2 SVGAGI. The CDR3 loop is CASSQQDRTPNEQFF. CDR3 coding DNA: TGTGCCAGCAGCCAACAGGACAGGACCCCCAATGAGCAGTTCTTC.

J is TRBJ2-1 and V is TRBV2; 14 bases match TRBD2. Trimming took 5 bases from V and 4 from J; bases not matched to a gene: 10. The length of the CDR3 is 18 residues. Germline V gene data show CDR1 as SNHLY and CDR2 as FYNNEI. This CDR3 reads CASSFGLAGGGGYNEQFF. DNA for the CDR3: TGTGCCAGCAGTTTCGGACTAGCGGGGGGAGGTGGGTACAATGAGCAGTTCTTC.

V and J are TRBV5-1 and TRBJ2-2, with 10 bases aligning to TRBD2. Germline values: CDR1 SGHRS, CDR2 YFSETQ. Trimming cost V 4 bases and J 3 bases; bases outside gene matches: 6. The CDR3 is 16 residues long. The chain's CDR3 is CASSPLAGVYTGELFF. CDR3 sequence (DNA): TGCGCCAGCAGCCCGCTAGCGGGAGTTTACACCGGGGAGCTGTTTTTT.

The rearrangement joins TRBV5-1 to TRBJ2-6; no reliable D call. V dropped 0 bases and J dropped 0 bases, with 7 bases sitting between them. CDR3 length: 16 residues. In germline, CDR1 is SGHRS, CDR2 YFSETQ. The CDR3 bases are TGCGCCAGCAGCTTGGCCGGGTTCTCTGGGGCCAACGTCCTGACTTTC. This sequence encodes CASSLAGFSGANVLTF.

V usage is TRBV27 and J usage is TRBJ2-7, with a possible D match to TRBD2 (5 bases). CDR1 is MNHEY and CDR2 is SMNVEV in the germline V gene (reference sequence). This CDR3 has 15 residues. The V gene lost 6 bases and the J gene lost 0 bases, with 15 bases spanning the gap. The CDR3 reads CASSPRTGSSYEQYF. CDR3 in DNA: TGTGCCAGCAGCCCCAGGACGGGAAGCTCCTACGAGCAGTACTTC.